This T cell receptor beta chain derives from a study of CXCR3-negative and CXCR3-positive naive CD8 T cells. Study-level points and caveats: Unlike memory cells, which differed, naive CXCR3-negative and CXCR3-positive cells had similar TRBV-TRBJ usage. TRB CDR3s of CXCR3-positive naive cells were more hydrophobic than those of CXCR3-negative naive cells. TCR strength was inferred from TRB CDR3 properties, while surface CD5 was comparable between naive subsets.

Every individual CD8+ T cell subset underwent sorting in triplicate at a few hundred thousand cells apiece. 5' RACE that incorporated UMI labels was used to prepare the TRB cDNA libraries. From its re-call of the 5' RACE reads, TCRdb lists each CDR3 protein once, without DNA. The sample holds 5,700 or so distinct CDR3 sequences. The CDR3 length is 13 residues. CDR1 LNHNV and CDR2 YYDKDF come from the germline V gene (reference sequence). Points on this clonotype: Its antigen remains unknown.

The receptor's source is a human donor in good health. Some clones in this sample may be carry-over from other donors' samples. The specimen sequenced was naive CXCR3+ CD8+ T cells from blood. Subset denoted: CD45RO-CCR7+CD27+CD95- naive CD8+ T cells expressing CXCR3 (TNR3+). The rearrangement links TRBV15 to TRBJ1-2; checking the TCRdb D call of TRBD1 is not possible without DNA. The CDR3 is CATSRDRANGYTF.